Below, 13 T cell receptor beta chains from the same sample are listed, as sequenced in a study of CD8 T cells in ankylosing spondylitis. Via MiXCR, TCRdb re-called the 5' RACE reads, giving one row per CDR3 protein. Among 150,000 to 200,000 distinct CDR3 sequences, around 19% were seen once, and the ten largest hold roughly 8%. Sequencing was done on a sample of blood, either unsorted or a sorted T cell fraction (not recorded which). Source of these receptors: a male donor with ankylosing spondylitis or in good health (not recorded which).

This clonotype was counted ten times or more. The chain uses TRBV13 and TRBJ2-5; TRBD2 matches 9 bases. Per germline, CDR1 PRHDT and CDR2 FYEKMQ (reference sequence). This CDR3 is 14 amino acids long. Trimming cost V 4 bases and J 5 bases; bases outside gene matches: 5. CDR3 amino acids: CASSSTSGRETQYF. The CDR3, as DNA: TGTGCCAGCAGCTCCACTAGCGGGCGGGAGACCCAGTACTTC.

Many counts were recorded for this clonotype. CDR3 DNA sequence: TGTGCCAGCAGCTCACTAGCACAGAGCTCCTACGAGCAGTACTTC. It is translated as CASSSLAQSSYEQYF. V usage is TRBV7-2 and J usage is TRBJ2-7, with D perhaps matching TRBD2 (6 bases). Deletions cut 4 bases from V and 0 bases from J, with 13 bases between. Germline CDR1 and CDR2: SGHTA and FQGNSA. CDR3 size: 15 residues.

This clonotype turned up a few times. DNA for the CDR3: TGTGCCAGCAGTTTATGGGGCAGGATGAACACTGAAGCTTTCTTT. It is translated as CASSLWGRMNTEAFF. The chain couples TRBV12-3 or TRBV12-4 to TRBJ1-1; a weak D match, TRBD1 (5 bases). The CDR3 spans 15 residues. The V and J ends lost 2 bases and 0 bases respectively, with 10 bases between them.

Turning to this clonotype: It may be a read error: a sequence one base away is much more abundant. The chain combines TRBV12-3 or TRBV12-4 with TRBJ2-5; D may match TRBD1 or TRBD2 (5 bases each). This CDR3 contains 14 residues. V gave up 3 bases and J gave up 5 bases, with 13 bases separating them. CDR3 DNA: TGTGCCAGCAGTTTCGGAGGAGGACATGAGACCCAGTACTTC. Amino acids: CASSFGGGHETQYF.

This clonotype was recorded many times. V usage is TRBV28 and J usage is TRBJ1-5, with D maybe TRBD1 (6 bases). This CDR3 contains 14 residues. V was shortened by 3 bases and J by 3 bases, with 9 bases between the two germline ends. CDR1 is MDHEN and CDR2 is SYDVKM in the germline V gene. The CDR3 region is CASSLEGVNQPQHF. CDR3 DNA: TGTGCCAGCAGTTTGGAGGGGGTCAATCAGCCCCAGCATTTT.

In its sample, this clonotype was seen a few times. The chain carries TRBV7-2 and TRBJ1-6; no firm D call. V was pared by 3 bases and J by 7 bases, with 7 bases between. The CDR3 has 13 residues. Germline V gene sequence: CDR1 SGHTA, CDR2 FQGNSA. Here the CDR3 reads CASSLWQNSPLHF. Here the CDR3 DNA reads TGTGCCAGCAGCTTGTGGCAGAATTCACCCCTCCACTTT.

This clonotype was recorded at least ten times. This chain joins TRBV20-1 and TRBJ2-2, with D unresolved. CDR1 is DFQATT and CDR2 is SNEGSKA in the germline V gene (reference sequence). Trimming removed 1 base from V and 4 bases from J, with 10 bases in between. The CDR3 is 14 amino acids. CDR3: CSARAPWGTGELFF. The CDR3 DNA reads as TGCAGTGCTAGAGCTCCCTGGGGCACCGGGGAGCTGTTTTTT.

The chain links TRBV2 to TRBJ2-2; D unresolved. Per germline, CDR1 SNHLY and CDR2 FYNNEI. The CDR3 length is 15 residues. Trimming removed 2 bases from V and 2 bases from J, with 9 bases in between. In DNA, the CDR3 is TGTGCCAGCAGTGAATATCGCGGTAACACCGGGGAGCTGTTTTTT. It specifies CASSEYRGNTGELFF. The entire variable domain, with the rest obtained from reference TRBV2 and TRBJ2-2, is as follows: EPEVTQTPSHQVTQMGQEVILRCVPISNHLYFYWYRQILGQKVEFLVSFYNNEISEKSEIFDDQFSVERPDGSNFTLKIRSTKLEDSAMYFCASSEYRGNTGELFFGEGSRLTVL.

V gene TRBV7-7 combines with J gene TRBJ2-3; D is perhaps TRBD1 (5 bases). This CDR3 region has 13 residues. V lost 5 bases and J lost 8, with 14 bases in between. The germline CDR1 and CDR2 sequences are SSHAT and FNYEAQ (reference sequence). This CDR3 is CASSLGVRGTQYF. The DNA for the CDR3 is TGTGCCAGCAGCCTAGGGGTCAGAGGTACGCAGTATTTT.

This clonotype was found many times. The chain couples TRBV6-1 to TRBJ2-2; D is possibly TRBD1 or TRBD2 (5 bases each). This CDR3 spans 13 amino acids. The germline CDR1 and CDR2 sequences are MNHNS and SASEGT. V was shortened by 8 bases and J by 2 bases, with 9 bases between the two germline ends. The CDR3 DNA reads as TGTGCCAGCTGGGACGGCAACACCGGGGAGCTGTTTTTT. This gives the protein CASWDGNTGELFF.

There are many counts of this clonotype. CDR3 nucleotides: TGTGCCAGCAGTACGAACACTGAAGCTTTCTTT. Amino acids: CASSTNTEAFF. V is TRBV6-5 and J is TRBJ1-1; D remains ambiguous. Germline V gives CDR1 MNHEY, CDR2 SVGAGI. Trimming left V 5 bases short and J 1 base short, with 2 bases between. This CDR3 region has 11 residues.

In this sample, this clonotype turned up many times. The V call is TRBV20-1, the J call TRBJ1-4; 8 positions match TRBD1. This CDR3 has 15 amino acids. Trimming cost V 2 bases and J 7 bases; bases outside gene matches: 9. Germline V lookup: CDR1 DFQATT, CDR2 SNEGSKA (reference sequence). CDR3: CSARISGGAIEKLFF. As DNA, the CDR3 is TGCAGTGCTAGAATTTCAGGGGGCGCAATTGAAAAACTGTTTTTT.

The chain recombines TRBV12-3 or TRBV12-4 with TRBJ2-7, with a possible D match to TRBD2 (6 bases). This CDR3 has 14 residues. V lost 7 bases, J lost 5 bases, and 18 bases lay in between. CDR3 nucleotide sequence: TGTGCCAGCAACATTCCCGGGAGTCACCACGAGCAGTACTTC. Translating gives CASNIPGSHHEQYF.